The 22 T cell receptor beta chains in this list originate from one sample, sequenced in a study of T cell changes during pregnancy in multiple sclerosis. Data came from immunoSEQ multiplex PCR; TCRdb stores just in-frame clones and leaves some out. This sample carries approximately 40,000 clones, 92% of them seen once, and the ten largest clones take approximately 0.36%. The sample in question was CD4+ T cells from peripheral blood mononuclear cells, obtained after pregnancy. The receptors were gathered from a female donor in good health, enrolled as a control in a pregnancy study.

This clone has more than one count but fewer than ten. V is TRBV28 and J is TRBJ1-3; D is ambiguous. The germline V and J ends were trimmed by 3 bases and 4 bases, with 10 bases remaining between them. The CDR3 is 14 amino acids. Germline CDR1 and CDR2: MDHEN and SYDVKM. In DNA, the CDR3 is TGTGCCAGCAGTTTCGATGCGGGGGGAAACACCATATATTTT. This encodes CASSFDAGGNTIYF.

The J gene is TRBJ2-7, the V gene TRBV18; no definite D call. The V gene lost 3 bases and the J gene lost 0 bases, with 6 bases spanning the gap. This CDR3 is built from 13 residues. Germline V CDR1 and CDR2: KGHSH, LQKENI. CDR3: CASSPYSSYEQYF. In nucleotides, the CDR3 is TGTGCCAGCTCACCTTATTCCTCCTACGAGCAGTACTTC.

This rearrangement joins TRBV6-4 to TRBJ2-7, with 8 bases fitting TRBD2. There are 14 residues in the CDR3. The trim removed 3 bases at V and 6 bases at J, leaving 7 bases unmatched. Germline CDR1 MRHNA, CDR2 SNTAGT. In DNA, the CDR3 is TGTGCCAGCAGTGAAATTCCGGGAGGGGGCGAGCAGTACTTC. Amino acid sequence: CASSEIPGGGEQYF.

This chain connects TRBV11-3 to TRBJ2-7; 11 nucleotides line up with TRBD1. Germline V gene data show CDR1 as SGHNT and CDR2 as YENEEA. This CDR3 region has 15 residues. Germline trimming cut 1 base from V and 4 bases from J; bases unmatched to any gene: 3. The CDR3 DNA follows: TGTGCCAGCAGCTTAGTGGGGACAGGGGGATACGAGCAGTACTTC. It encodes CASSLVGTGGYEQYF.

Remarks on this clone: Different DNA sequences within this sample yield the same CDR3. The rearrangement uses TRBV18 and TRBJ1-3, with 9 positions matching TRBD1. The CDR3 covers 14 residues. Trimming cost V 3 bases and J 3 bases; bases outside gene matches: 0. Germline CDR1 is KGHSH and CDR2 is LQKENI. Written as DNA, the CDR3 is TGTGCCAGCTCACCGGGACAGGGTGGAAACACCATATATTTT. As protein: CASSPGQGGNTIYF. The full variable domain, completed using reference TRBV18 and TRBJ1-3, is NAGVMQNPRHLVRRRGQEARLRCSPMKGHSHVYWYRQLPEEGLKFMVYLQKENIIDESGMPKERFSAEFPKEGPSILRIQQVVRGDSAAYFCASSPGQGGNTIYFGEGSWLTVV.

The chain carries TRBV23-1 and TRBJ1-5; D uncertain. TRBV23-1 is identified as an open reading frame with a role that is uncertain. The germline V and J ends were trimmed by 8 bases and 8 bases, with 10 bases remaining between them. The CDR3 is 11 residues long. The CDR3 is CASLPGKPQHF. CDR3 bases: TGCGCCAGCCTTCCAGGAAAGCCCCAGCATTTT.

This clone occurred once. CDR3 protein: CASSLNPDTYGYTF. DNA for the CDR3: TGTGCCAGCAGCTTAAACCCAGACACCTATGGCTACACCTTC. The chain uses TRBV7-8 and TRBJ1-2; D remains ambiguous. The CDR3 consists of 14 residues. V was cut by 2 bases and J by 4 bases, with 11 bases left in between. Germline values: CDR1 SGHVS, CDR2 FQNEAQ. Looking up the rest from reference TRBV7-8 and TRBJ1-2 gives the full variable domain: GAGVSQSPRYKVAKRGQDVALRCDPISGHVSLFWYQQALGQGPEFLTYFQNEAQLDKSGLPSDRFFAERPEGSVSTLKIQRTQQEDSAVYLCASSLNPDTYGYTFGSGTRLTVV.

The chain couples TRBV7-2 to TRBJ1-1; D is uncertain. This CDR3 is built from 14 residues. CDR1 SGHTA and CDR2 FQGNSA come from the germline V gene. The V and J ends lost 5 bases and 1 base respectively, with 11 bases between them. CDR3 bases: TGTGCCAGCAGCCCCTGGAGGGAGAACACTGAAGCTTTCTTT. This encodes CASSPWRENTEAFF.

V gene TRBV18 combines with J gene TRBJ1-1, with D possibly being TRBD1 (6 bases). Germline V gene lookup returns CDR1 KGHSH and CDR2 LQKENI. The CDR3 length is 15 residues. The V end was cut by 6 bases, the J end by 0 bases, with 14 bases between. CDR3 bases: TGTGCCAGCTCGCTAGTCACAGGGATGAACACTGAAGCTTTCTTT. Protein product: CASSLVTGMNTEAFF.

V gene TRBV6-5 combines with J gene TRBJ2-7; 7 bases agree with TRBD2. The germline V gene has CDR1 MNHEY and CDR2 SVGAGI. Trimming removed 6 bases from V and 1 base from J; junction bases left unmatched: 3. The CDR3 extends over 13 amino acids. The DNA of the CDR3 is TGTGCCAGCAGGCTAGCGGTTTCCTACGAGCAGTACTTC. Protein sequence: CASRLAVSYEQYF.

V is TRBV19 and J is TRBJ1-6; D remains ambiguous. CDR1 is LNHDA, CDR2 SQIVND, per germline (reference sequence). V was cut by 7 bases and J by 0 bases, with 7 bases left in between. This CDR3 region has 14 residues. The CDR3 is CASIGSSYNSPLHF. DNA for the CDR3: TGTGCCAGTATTGGCAGCTCCTATAATTCACCCCTCCACTTT.

The J gene is TRBJ2-3, the V gene TRBV18; TRBD2 matches 7 bases. Germline lookup yields CDR1 KGHSH and CDR2 LQKENI. V trimming: 3 bases; J trimming: 4 bases; junction bases outside the gene matches: 7. This CDR3 contains 15 residues. The CDR3 loop is CASSPTSLRADTQYF. CDR3 DNA: TGTGCCAGCTCACCGACTAGCTTGAGGGCAGATACGCAGTATTTT.

The chain combines TRBV30 with TRBJ2-2, with a possible D match to TRBD2 (6 bases). Trimming removed 2 bases at V and 5 bases at J, with 9 bases between. Per germline, CDR1 GTSNPN and CDR2 SVGIG (reference sequence). The CDR3 runs to 13 residues. DNA of the CDR3: TGTGCCTGGAGTTCCCGGGGGACCGGGGAGCTGTTTTTT. Its protein is CAWSSRGTGELFF.

The chain uses TRBV9 and TRBJ2-2, with D possibly matching TRBD2 (5 bases). V lost 0 bases, J lost 7 bases, and 13 bases lay in between. The germline V gene encodes CDR1 SGDLS and CDR2 YYNGEE. This CDR3 comprises 15 residues. This CDR3 reads CASSVEGQRGGELFF. The DNA for the CDR3 is TGTGCCAGCAGCGTAGAAGGCCAACGGGGCGGGGAGCTGTTTTTT.

Details on this clone: The junction departs from germline at one end; a sequencing error may be responsible. The chain employs TRBV6-5 and TRBJ2-7; 10 bases match TRBD2. Germline CDR1 MNHEY, CDR2 SVGAGI. The length of the CDR3 is 15 residues. CDR3 amino acids: CASSSTLRAGGLLHF. CDR3 bases: TGTGCCAGCAGTTCGACCTTACGAGCGGGAGGGCTCTTACACTTC.

The CDR3 bases are TGTGCCAGCAGTTCCCTTAGCGGGAGCTCCCCCGGGGAGCTGTTTTTT. Its translation: CASSSLSGSSPGELFF. The chain employs TRBV6-5 and TRBJ2-2, with 9 bases aligning to TRBD2. CDR1 is MNHEY and CDR2 is SVGAGI in the germline V gene. V lost 4 bases, J lost 6 bases, and 9 bases stayed unmatched. This CDR3 spans 16 amino acids.

V and J are TRBV18 and TRBJ2-2; D is perhaps TRBD1 (5 bases). Germline V gives CDR1 KGHSH, CDR2 LQKENI. Trimming took 3 bases from V and 4 from J, leaving 15 bases between them. The CDR3 loop spans 16 amino acids. The CDR3 sequence: CASSPPAQGGTGELFF. The CDR3 DNA reads as TGTGCCAGCTCACCTCCGGCCCAGGGTGGCACCGGGGAGCTGTTTTTT.

The gene calls are TRBV19 and TRBJ2-5, with D perhaps TRBD2 (6 bases). The germline V gene encodes CDR1 LNHDA and CDR2 SQIVND (reference sequence). The ends were cut back, 8 bases at V and 2 bases at J, with 12 bases in the middle. The CDR3 extends over 13 amino acids. CDR3 amino acids: CASRPAGQETQYF. The CDR3 coding sequence is TGTGCCAGTCGGCCTGCGGGGCAAGAGACCCAGTACTTC.

V and J are TRBV7-9 and TRBJ2-1; possible D gene TRBD2, 6 bases. From germline, CDR1 is SEHNR and CDR2 FQNEAQ (reference sequence). CDR3 length: 15 residues. With 5 bases removed from V and 6 bases from J, the gap between germline ends came to 17 bases. The CDR3, as DNA: TGTGCCAGCAGCGACCGGGGAGGAGCGATCAATGAGCAGTTCTTC. It is translated as CASSDRGGAINEQFF.

The chain combines TRBV5-8 with TRBJ2-7, with 8 bases aligning to TRBD1. The CDR3 is made up of 13 amino acids. Germline V gives CDR1 SGHTS, CDR2 YDEGEE. V gave up 6 bases and J gave up 2 bases; unmatched junction bases: 4. The CDR3 DNA follows: TGTGCCAGCACCCGGACAGGGACCTACGAGCAGTACTTC. This sequence encodes CASTRTGTYEQYF.

The gene calls are TRBV30 and TRBJ1-2; D unresolved. Trimming took off 4 bases at V and 7 bases at J, with 16 bases between the two ends. CDR3 length equals 13 residues. The germline V gene encodes CDR1 GTSNPN and CDR2 SVGIG (reference sequence). The CDR3 reads CAWTKWATGGYTF. The CDR3, as DNA: TGTGCCTGGACGAAGTGGGCGACCGGTGGCTACACCTTC.

The rearrangement links TRBV7-9 to TRBJ2-1; 11 positions match TRBD2. Germline V gene data show CDR1 as SEHNR and CDR2 as FQNEAQ (reference sequence). With V trimmed by 6 bases and J by 7 bases, 8 bases remained unmatched. There are 15 residues in the CDR3. CDR3 bases: TGTGCCAGCAGGTCAGGACTAGCGGGTGGGAATGAGCAGTTCTTC. It is translated as CASRSGLAGGNEQFF.